Following are 8 T cell receptor beta chains from one sample sequenced in a study of T cells in Graves' hyperthyroidism and ophthalmopathy. Amplified TCR beta CDR3 regions came from RNA transcripts. Initially, a first-round RT-PCR of the TCR CDR3 employed the HTBI primer set. TCRdb used MiXCR to reprocess the multiplex PCR reads, holding one entry per CDR3 protein. The table shows hundreds of thousands of distinct CDR3 sequences, with about 15% occurring only once. Input material: blood. These receptors were obtained from a woman aged 45-59 years with Graves' ophthalmopathy.

The sample holds a few counts of this clonotype. This chain links TRBV20-1 with TRBJ1-2, with TRBD1 matching 9 bases. After removal of 7 bases from V and 5 bases from J, the junction contained 11 bases not matched to a gene. The length of the CDR3 is 14 residues. Germline V gene data show CDR1 as DFQATT and CDR2 as SNEGSKA (reference sequence). CDR3 bases: TGCAGTGTTTTACAGGGGGCAGGGGGATATGGCTACACCTTC. Translated: CSVLQGAGGYGYTF.

Ten or more counts support this clonotype. The chain couples TRBV28 to TRBJ2-1; D might be TRBD2 (5 bases). The CDR3 runs to 14 residues. Trimming stripped 2 bases from V and 5 bases from J, with 10 bases between. From germline, CDR1 is MDHEN and CDR2 SYDVKM. The CDR3 here is CASSLNGRNNEQFF. CDR3 DNA sequence: TGTGCCAGCAGTTTAAATGGGAGAAACAATGAGCAGTTCTTC.

This clonotype was recorded many times. The chain combines TRBV6-1 with TRBJ1-1, with TRBD1 matching 7 bases. J gave up 10 bases and V 5 bases, and 10 bases lay outside the gene matches. Germline values: CDR1 MNHNS, CDR2 SASEGT. The CDR3 is 13 residues long. CDR3 residues: CASSRDREGSAFF. The CDR3 region has the DNA TGTGCCAGCAGTCGTGACAGGGAAGGGTCAGCTTTCTTT.

Turning to this clonotype: A much larger clone differs from this one at a single base, so this may be a read error. The V and J genes are TRBV27 and TRBJ2-1, with 9 nucleotides matching TRBD2. This CDR3 has 14 residues. The germline V gene encodes CDR1 MNHEY and CDR2 SMNVEV (reference sequence). J lost 8 bases, V lost 10 bases, and 12 bases had no gene match. The CDR3 nucleotides are TGTGCCATCAAGAGGGGACTAGCTATCGATGAGCAGTTCTTC. It yields the protein CAIKRGLAIDEQFF.

This chain connects TRBV19 to TRBJ2-6; 7 nucleotides agree with TRBD1. V was pared by 4 bases and J by 2 bases, with 8 bases of the junction left unmatched. This CDR3 comprises 17 residues. CDR1 is LNHDA, CDR2 SQIVND, per germline (reference sequence). In DNA, the CDR3 is TGTGCCAGTAGTACCACCACCCAGGGGGCTGGGGCCAACGTCCTGACTTTC. Translation gives CASSTTTQGAGANVLTF.

The chain uses TRBV11-1 and TRBJ1-1, with TRBD1 matching over 8 bases. Unmatched junction bases numbered 11, after V lost 5 bases and J lost 0 bases. This CDR3 is built from 17 residues. Germline assignment: CDR1 SGHAT and CDR2 FQDESV (reference sequence). This CDR3 is CASSPIRTGGLNTEAFF. CDR3 DNA: TGTGCCAGCAGCCCAATACGAACAGGGGGTCTGAACACTGAAGCTTTCTTT. The full variable domain, with the rest looked up from reference TRBV11-1 and TRBJ1-1, is EAEVAQSPRYKITEKSQAVAFWCDPISGHATLYWYRQILGQGPELLVQFQDESVVDDSQLPKDRFSAERLKGVDSTLKIQPAELGDSAMYLCASSPIRTGGLNTEAFFGQGTRLTVV.

This rearrangement joins TRBV6-6 to TRBJ2-3, with D tentatively TRBD1 or TRBD2 (5 bases each). CDR3 length: 16 residues. The germline V gene encodes CDR1 MNHNY and CDR2 SVGAGI (reference sequence). V was cut by 0 bases and J by 1 base, with 11 bases left in between. CDR3 protein: CASSYSTTGRTDTQYF. DNA for the CDR3: TGTGCCAGCAGTTACTCGACTACAGGACGCACAGATACGCAGTATTTT.

Notes on this clonotype: This may stem from a read error, because a much larger clone lies one nucleotide away. The rearrangement joins TRBV13 to TRBJ2-1; TRBD2 matches 10 bases. CDR3 length: 15 amino acids. The V gene end was trimmed by 7 bases and the J gene end by 7 bases; junction bases not matched to a gene: 10. Germline assignment: CDR1 PRHDT and CDR2 FYEKMQ (reference sequence). CDR3 loop: CASTSASGSGNEQFF. The CDR3 nucleotides are TGTGCCAGCACCTCCGCTAGCGGGAGCGGGAATGAGCAGTTCTTC.